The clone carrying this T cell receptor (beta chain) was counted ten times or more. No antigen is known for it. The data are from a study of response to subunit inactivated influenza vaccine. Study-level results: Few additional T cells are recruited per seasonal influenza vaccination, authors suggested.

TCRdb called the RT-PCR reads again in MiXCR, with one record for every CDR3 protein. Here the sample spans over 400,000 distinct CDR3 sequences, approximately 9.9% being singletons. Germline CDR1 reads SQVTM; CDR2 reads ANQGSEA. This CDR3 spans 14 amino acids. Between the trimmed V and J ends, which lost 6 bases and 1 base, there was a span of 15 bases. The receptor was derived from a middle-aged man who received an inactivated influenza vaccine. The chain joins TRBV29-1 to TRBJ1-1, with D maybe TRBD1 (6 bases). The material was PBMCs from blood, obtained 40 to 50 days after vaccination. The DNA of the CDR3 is TGCAGCGTGAAACACAGGGTCGCGAACACTGAAGCTTTCTTT. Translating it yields CSVKHRVANTEAFF.